What follows are 8 T cell receptor beta chains derived from one specimen sequenced in a study of blood T cell repertoires in COVID-19. The repertoire was sequenced with immunoSEQ multiplex PCR; TCRdb's copy has only in-frame clones and lacks some. The sample lists 55,000 to 65,000 clones; about 85% were seen once. Material for sequencing was peripheral blood. These receptors all stem from a human donor with acute or convalescent COVID-19. The donor label of this sample is uncertain.

The chain uses TRBV3-1 (or the pseudogene TRBV3-2) and TRBJ2-1; D is undetermined. This CDR3 comprises 14 residues. Germline CDR1 is LGHDT and CDR2 is YNNKEL (reference sequence). The ends were cut back, 3 bases at V and 6 bases at J, with 12 bases in the middle. CDR3: CASSHLSRINEQFF. The DNA of the CDR3 is TGTGCCAGCAGCCATCTCAGCAGGATCAATGAGCAGTTCTTC.

The chain employs TRBV5-1 and TRBJ1-1; TRBD1 matches at 10 bases. CDR1 and CDR2 from the germline V gene are SGHRS and YFSETQ. V was pared by 4 bases and J by 4 bases, with 7 bases of the junction left unmatched. CDR3 length: 15 amino acids. In DNA, the CDR3 is TGCGCCAGCAGCCGAGACAGGGGGCAGGGCACTGAAGCTTTCTTT. Its protein product is CASSRDRGQGTEAFF.

The chain has TRBV28 and TRBJ1-1; no clear D. Germline CDR1 and CDR2: MDHEN and SYDVKM. Trimming removed 7 bases at V and 10 bases at J, with 13 bases between. There are 11 residues in the CDR3. This chain's CDR3 is CASKNPSGAFF. DNA for the CDR3: TGTGCCAGCAAAAACCCCTCGGGAGCTTTCTTT.

V is TRBV27 and J is TRBJ2-7; 12 positions agree with TRBD2. This CDR3 has 15 amino acids. The V and J ends lost 5 bases and 1 base, in that order; junction bases with no gene match: 3. Germline values: CDR1 MNHEY, CDR2 SMNVEV (reference sequence). Written as DNA, the CDR3 is TGTGCCAGCAGTAATGGACTAGCGGGATCCTACGAGCAGTACTTC. Translating it yields CASSNGLAGSYEQYF.

In its sample, this clone was seen once. This sequence joins TRBV20-1 and TRBJ2-1, with 8 bases that match TRBD2. V gave up 3 bases and J gave up 1 base; unmatched junction bases: 2. This CDR3 has 14 amino acids. Germline values: CDR1 DFQATT, CDR2 SNEGSKA (reference sequence). The DNA for the CDR3 is TGCAGTGCTAGTCCTAGCGGGTCCTACAATGAGCAGTTCTTC. This sequence encodes CSASPSGSYNEQFF.

The rearrangement links TRBV19 to TRBJ1-5, with 7 bases that match TRBD1. With 6 bases clipped from V and 1 base from J, the junction kept 3 bases outside the gene matches. Germline V gene sequence: CDR1 LNHDA, CDR2 SQIVND (reference sequence). There are 14 residues in the CDR3. The CDR3 sequence: CASSTTGSNQPQHF. The CDR3 DNA reads TGTGCCAGTAGCACGACAGGGAGCAATCAGCCCCAGCATTTT.

A note on this clone: Other DNA sequences of this sample code for an identical CDR3. The CDR3: CATSPRNTGELFF. The CDR3 nucleotides read TGTGCCACCAGTCCCAGAAACACCGGGGAGCTGTTTTTT. The V and J genes are TRBV24-1 and TRBJ2-2; D unresolved. Germline V gene sequence: CDR1 KGHDR, CDR2 SFDVKD. Trimming removed 6 bases from V and 2 bases from J, with 6 bases in between. The CDR3 has 13 amino acids.

The J gene is TRBJ2-6, the V gene TRBV19; the match to TRBD1 covers 11 bases. The V gene end was trimmed by 6 bases and the J gene end by 5 bases; junction bases not matched to a gene: 3. The CDR3 runs 15 residues. Germline CDR1 and CDR2: LNHDA and SQIVND (reference sequence). The CDR3 sequence: CASRGQGVRANVLTF. The CDR3 DNA reads TGTGCCAGTAGGGGACAGGGGGTTAGGGCCAACGTCCTGACTTTC.